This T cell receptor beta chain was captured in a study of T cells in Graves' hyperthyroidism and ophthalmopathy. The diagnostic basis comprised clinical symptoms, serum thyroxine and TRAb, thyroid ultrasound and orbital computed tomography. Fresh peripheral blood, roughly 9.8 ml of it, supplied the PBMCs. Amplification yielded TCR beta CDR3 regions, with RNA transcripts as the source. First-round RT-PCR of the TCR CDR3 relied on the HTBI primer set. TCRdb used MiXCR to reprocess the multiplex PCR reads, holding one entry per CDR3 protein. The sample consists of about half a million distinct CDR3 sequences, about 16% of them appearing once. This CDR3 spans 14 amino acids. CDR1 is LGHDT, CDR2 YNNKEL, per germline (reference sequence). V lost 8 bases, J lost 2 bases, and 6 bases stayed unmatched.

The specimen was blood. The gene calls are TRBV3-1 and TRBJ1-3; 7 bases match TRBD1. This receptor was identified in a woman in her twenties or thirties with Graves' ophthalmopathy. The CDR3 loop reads CASGDRVAGNTIYF. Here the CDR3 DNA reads TGTGCCAGCGGGGACAGAGTAGCTGGAAACACCATATATTTT.